This TCR beta chain was observed in a study of shared clonotypes between healthy human individuals. Using immunoSEQ multiplex PCR, the repertoire was profiled, and TCRdb retains in-frame clones only, with some absent. The sample yields approximately 2,000,000 clones, 80% to 95% seen once. Naivety among CD8 cells was defined by CD45RO negativity and positive CCR7 selection, thereby excluding terminally differentiated effector memory CD45RA+ cells. Regarding this clone: Its antigen is not identified.

This CDR3 has 15 residues. CDR1 and CDR2 (germline): SGHTS, YDEGEE. V lost 0 bases and J lost 5, with 13 bases in between. General study results and limits: The small donor group covered limited genetic and exposure diversity.

The receptor was derived from a man aged 18-30 years in good health. Some clones in this sample may be carry-over from other donors' samples. This sequence joins TRBV5-8 and TRBJ2-3; TRBD2 is a possible D gene (6 bases). Material for sequencing was naive CD8+ T cells from PBMCs. Here the CDR3 DNA reads TGTGCCAGCAGCTTGGCCCGGGGGTGGGGAGATACGCAGTATTTT. Protein product: CASSLARGWGDTQYF.